This TCR beta chain is drawn from a study of T-cell reconstitution after alpha-beta-depleted transplantation in children (dated by TCRdb to the mid-2010s). With respect to the entire study: T-cell immune reconstitution after TCRalphabeta/CD19-depleted allogeneic hematopoietic cell transplantation in children was quantitatively tracked in the study by means of TCR repertoire profiling.

A word on this clonotype: Its antigen remains unidentified. Base qualities are missing; no much larger clone stands one base away.

Receptor libraries were prepared by PCR. The reads were generated on an Illumina HiSeq 2500. TCR library preparation used molecular barcoding, with unique molecular identifiers applied to normalize quantification of the TCRbeta repertoire. The raw public reads went through TCRdb reprocessing: fastp at Q25, MiXCR clone calling, in-frame beta chains kept. CDR3 protein duplicates are merged, each entry listing the most common genes and DNA. In all, the sample holds around 480,000 distinct CDR3 sequences, and about 33% of those were seen once. The ten largest clones take up 2% to 3% of the sample. The germline V gene gives CDR1 as SGHRS and CDR2 as YFSETQ. V was cut back by 0 bases and J by 5 bases, leaving a gap of 8 bases between them. The CDR3, from cysteine to phenylalanine, totals 13 residues. Only the CDR3 portion is preserved as DNA: 39 bases, with reading frame beginning at the first base.

The sample consisted of PBMCs from the stem cell graft donor, taken from the stem cell graft. The TCR comes from a human donor who donated a stem cell graft to a child with aplastic anemia. Rearrangement joined TRBV5-1 to TRBJ2-5, with the D gene not clear enough to name. Here the CDR3 is given as CASSLEYGETQYF. The sequenced DNA is TGCGCCAGCAGCTTGGAGTACGGGGAGACCCAGTACTTC. Supplemented by the reference TRBV5-1 and TRBJ2-5 proteins around the CDR3, the complete variable domain is KAGVTQTPRYLIKTRGQQVTLSCSPISGHRSVSWYQQTPGQGLQFLFEYFSETQRNKGNFPGRFSGRQFSNSRSEMNVSTLELGDSALYLCASSLEYGETQYFGPGTRLLVL.